This paragraph covers one TCR beta chain sequence. Its antigen remains unknown. This specimen comes from a study of graft-versus-host responses after intestinal transplantation. V shed 5 bases, J shed 6 bases, and the junction held 23 bases outside the gene matches. This CDR3 spans 19 amino acids. CDR1 is MDHEN, CDR2 SYDVKM, per germline. Libraries were prepared by immunoSEQ multiplex PCR; TCRdb keeps only in-frame clonotypes and omits some of them. The sample has about 120,000 clones, about 95% seen once. Study conclusions and caveats: Individuals carrying graft-donor T cell macrochimerism showed high graft-versus-host to host-versus-graft clonal ratios in allografts. Peak circulating GvH clone levels tracked with early post-transplant HvG declines.

This TCR came from a human donor who received an intestinal transplant. This chain links TRBV28 with TRBJ1-1; 8 bases fit TRBD1. Here the sequenced sample was unstimulated CD8+ T cells sorted from spleen or lymph node cells, taken before intestinal transplant. CDR3 in DNA: TGTGCCAGCAGTCAACACCTCACCGGGACAGGAATATCCCTCGCTGAAGCTTTCTTT. This encodes CASSQHLTGTGISLAEAFF.